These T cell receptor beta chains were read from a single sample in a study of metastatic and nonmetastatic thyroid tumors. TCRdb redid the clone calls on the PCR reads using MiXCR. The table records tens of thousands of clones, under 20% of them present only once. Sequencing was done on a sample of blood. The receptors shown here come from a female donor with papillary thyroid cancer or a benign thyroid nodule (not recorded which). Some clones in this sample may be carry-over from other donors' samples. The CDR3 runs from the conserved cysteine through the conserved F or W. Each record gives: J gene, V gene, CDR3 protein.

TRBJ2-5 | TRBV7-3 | CASSANFPAGGETQYF
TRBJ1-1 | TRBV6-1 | CASSVIQGEGEAFF
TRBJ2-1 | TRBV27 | CASSPTSATYNEQFF
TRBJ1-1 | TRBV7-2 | CASSRPRGETEAFF
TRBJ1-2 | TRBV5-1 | CATAGQPGYGYTF
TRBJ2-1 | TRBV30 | CAWSVPGYNEQFF
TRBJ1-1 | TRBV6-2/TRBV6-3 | CASSPSGTASEAFF
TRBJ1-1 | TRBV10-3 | CAIFQGTVLNTEAFF
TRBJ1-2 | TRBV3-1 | CASSQGQGINYGYTF
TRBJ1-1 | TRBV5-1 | CASSRLPGGNTEAFF
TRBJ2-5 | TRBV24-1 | CATSDHGSPRDSPGETQYF
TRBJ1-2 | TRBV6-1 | CASSNPPGQGGGYTF
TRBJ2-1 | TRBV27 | CASRSGGYNEQFF
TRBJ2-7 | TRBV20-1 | CSASGRECLQYF
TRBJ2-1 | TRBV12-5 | CASGLVLAGINEQFF
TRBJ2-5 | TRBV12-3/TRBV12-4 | CASSFALAGVVETQYF
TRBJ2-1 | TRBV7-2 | CASSLVPTSGTNEQFF
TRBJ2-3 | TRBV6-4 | CASRRGTGPTDTQYF
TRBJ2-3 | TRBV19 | CASSIASWGTDTQYF
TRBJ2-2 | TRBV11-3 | CASSGLAENTGELFF
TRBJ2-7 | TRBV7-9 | CASSSDRFYEQYF
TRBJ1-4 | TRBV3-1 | CASSQDGQFNEKLFF
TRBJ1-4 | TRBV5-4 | CASSQGQGLNEKLFF
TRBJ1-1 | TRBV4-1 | CASRPRTGGARAFF
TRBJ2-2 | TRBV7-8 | CASSLASRGNTGELFF
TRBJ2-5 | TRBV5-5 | CASSLGSFRETQYF
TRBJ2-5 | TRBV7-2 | CASSPEGGQETQYF
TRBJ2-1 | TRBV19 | CASSHRTSGMLSEQFF
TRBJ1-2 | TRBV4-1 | CASSQAGTGLYGYTF
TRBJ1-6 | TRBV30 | CAWSEGHSPLHF
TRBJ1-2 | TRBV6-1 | CATSQTRKYGYTF
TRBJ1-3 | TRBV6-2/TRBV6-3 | CASSPPGRGNTIYF
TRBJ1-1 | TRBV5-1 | CASSPRDRENTEAFF
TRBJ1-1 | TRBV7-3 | CASSLNGNTEAFF
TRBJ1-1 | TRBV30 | CAWRTGAGEAFF
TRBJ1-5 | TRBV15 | CATSPRTGNSNQPQHF
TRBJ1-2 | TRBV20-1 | CSATDMNYGYTF
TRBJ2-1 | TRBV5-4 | CASSKGSTGYNEQFF
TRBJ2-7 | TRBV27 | CASSLTGVEEQYF
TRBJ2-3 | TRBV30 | CAFTTSDTQYF
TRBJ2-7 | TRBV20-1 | CSARTSGSFREQYF
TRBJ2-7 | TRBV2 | CATAGTGSYEQYF
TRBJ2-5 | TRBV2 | CASTRTSGSLEYF
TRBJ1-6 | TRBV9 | CASSVLESPLHF
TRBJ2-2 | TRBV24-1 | CATEDHSGSGELFF
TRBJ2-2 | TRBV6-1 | CASRSGLTGELFF
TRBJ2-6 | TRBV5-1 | CASSPTGSKGANVLTF
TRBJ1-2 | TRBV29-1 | CSVADRGHGYTF
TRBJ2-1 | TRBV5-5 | CASSPEAYLRNEQFF
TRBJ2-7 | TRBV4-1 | CASSQDQRGQLYEQYF